Listed below are T cell receptor beta chains from one sample, sequenced in a study of blood T cell repertoires in COVID-19. Measured with immunoSEQ multiplex PCR; TCRdb has only the in-frame clones, and not every one. The sample records under 250,000 clones, roughly 85% being singletons. Sequencing input: PBMCs or T cells enriched from blood (not recorded which). The receptors derive from a woman in her 50s with acute COVID-19. Both conserved end residues are part of each CDR3. D genes are given only for firm matches. Rows may omit the clone size; those that give it use once, few, many or a size class.

>TRBV4-3|-|TRBJ1-1|-
TGCGCCAGCAGCCAAGGCCCAGGGGTAGCTTTCTTT
CASSQGPGVAFF
>TRBV27|-|TRBJ1-2|-
TGTGCCAGCAGTAAATGGACAGATGGGGGCTATGGCTACACCTTC
CASSKWTDGGYGYTF
>TRBV11-3|-|TRBJ1-1|-
TGTGCCAGCAGCGCTAGCAGGGGTAGACTCGACACTGAAGCTTTCTTT
CASSASRGRLDTEAFF
>TRBV11-3|TRBD2|TRBJ2-3|-
TGTGCCAGCAGCTTAGACAGGGCGGGGGGCCTTGTGAACACGCAGTATTTT
CASSLDRAGGLVNTQYF
>TRBV19|TRBD1|TRBJ1-5|few
TGTGCCAGTAGTATAGGACAGGGGAGTAGCAATCAGCCCCAGCATTTT
CASSIGQGSSNQPQHF
>TRBV11-2|TRBD2|TRBJ2-7|-
TGTGCCAGCAGCTTAGCCCAGACTAGCGGGGGGGCCGGTTCCTACGAGCAGTACTTC
CASSLAQTSGGAGSYEQYF
>TRBV5-1|-|TRBJ1-2|-
TGCGCCAGCAGCTTTGACAGTATCGGAGACGGCTACACCTTC
CASSFDSIGDGYTF
>TRBV15|TRBD1|TRBJ2-2|-
TGTGCCACCAGCACCGGGACAGTTAACACCGGGGAGCTGTTTTTT
CATSTGTVNTGELFF
>TRBV18|-|TRBJ1-3|-
TGTGCCAGCTCACCACTAGAGAACACCATATATTTT
CASSPLENTIYF
>TRBV18|TRBD1|TRBJ1-1|-
TGTGCCAGCTCGGCGGCAGGGGGTATCGACACTGAAGCTTTCTTT
CASSAAGGIDTEAFF
>TRBV6-5|TRBD1|TRBJ1-4|-
TGTGCCAGCAGTTACGACAGGGGTAATGAAAAACTGTTTTTT
CASSYDRGNEKLFF
>TRBV19|-|TRBJ1-1|-
TGTGCCAGTAGTAACCCTCGGGGGATGAACACTGAAGCTTTCTTT
CASSNPRGMNTEAFF
>TRBV29-1|TRBD1|TRBJ1-2|few
TGCAGCGTCGAGGGACAGGGTGTGGCTGGCTACACCTTC
CSVEGQGVAGYTF
>TRBV19|-|TRBJ1-5|-
TGTGCCAGTACCCCTCGAGAGATTAGCAATCAGCCCCAGCATTTT
CASTPREISNQPQHF
>TRBV9|TRBD2|TRBJ2-2|-
TGTGCCAGCAGCGTAGCAGCGGGGGGGCTCACCGGGGAGCTGTTTTTT
CASSVAAGGLTGELFF
>TRBV12-3/TRBV12-4|TRBD1|TRBJ1-2|-
TGTGCCAGCAGTCTAGGGACAGGGTATGGCTACACCTTC
CASSLGTGYGYTF
>TRBV4-3|-|TRBJ2-2|once
TGCGCCAGCAGCCAAGTAGGAGAAGCCGGGGAGCTGTTTTTT
CASSQVGEAGELFF
>TRBV4-1|TRBD1|TRBJ1-1|-
TGCGCCAGCAGCCGAGGACAGGGGAGAGAGACTGAAGCTTTCTTT
CASSRGQGRETEAFF
>TRBV30|-|TRBJ1-5|-
TGTGCCTGTGTCTCAGGTGGTAATCAGCCCCAGCATTTT
CACVSGGNQPQHF
>TRBV19|-|TRBJ2-5|-
TGTGCCAGTAGTATCGGGGGGCGCCAAGAGACCCAGTACTTC
CASSIGGRQETQYF
>TRBV7-6|-|TRBJ1-1|-
TGTGCCAGCAGCTTAGAGAGGGAACAGGGCGGCACTGAAGCTTTCTTT
CASSLEREQGGTEAFF
>TRBV9|TRBD2|TRBJ2-7|-
TGTGCCAGCAGCGCCGACATGCGGGGGGGTGCGGAGCAGTACTTC
CASSADMRGGAEQYF
>TRBV5-8|-|TRBJ1-4|-
TGTGCCAGCACCTTGGACAGATTTAATGAAAAACTGTTTTTT
CASTLDRFNEKLFF
>TRBV27|-|TRBJ1-2|-
TGTGCCAGCAGTTTATCTGTATACGGGGGCTATGGCTACACCTTC
CASSLSVYGGYGYTF
>TRBV3-1/TRBV3-2|-|TRBJ2-5|once
TGTGCCAGCAGCCAAGGAACAGGGAGAGAGACCCAGTACTTC
CASSQGTGRETQYF
>TRBV27|-|TRBJ1-2|-
TGTGCCAGCAGTTTTTCAGGAATCGGTAGTGGCTACACCTTC
CASSFSGIGSGYTF
>TRBV7-9|TRBD1|TRBJ1-4|-
TGTGCCAGCAGCCAACCTCCGGGACAGTCTAATGAAAAACTGTTTTTT
CASSQPPGQSNEKLFF
>TRBV3-1/TRBV3-2|TRBD1|TRBJ1-6|-
TGTGCCAGCAGCTCTAGGGACAGGGAATCACCCCTCCACTTT
CASSSRDRESPLHF
>TRBV3-1/TRBV3-2|-|TRBJ1-2|-
TGTGCCAGCAGCCCCCAAACCCACTCCGGTGGCTACACCTTC
CASSPQTHSGGYTF
>TRBV3-1/TRBV3-2|TRBD1|TRBJ1-2|-
TGTGCCAGCAGCCAAGATCGGCCAGGGGGCCATGGCTACACCTTC
CASSQDRPGGHGYTF
>TRBV10-3|-|TRBJ1-6|-
TGTGCCATCAGTGACGGGGATTATTCACCCCTCCACTTT
CAISDGDYSPLHF
>TRBV7-2|-|TRBJ1-2|-
TGTGCCAGCAGCTTAGCGGGCTCCTACTATGGCTACACCTTC
CASSLAGSYYGYTF
>TRBV9|-|TRBJ1-2|once
TGTGCCAGCAGCGCCCTTAGCTCTGGCTACACCTTC
CASSALSSGYTF
>TRBV3-1/TRBV3-2|-|TRBJ1-4|-
TGTGCCAGCAGCCAAGAAGGGGACATACAGGAAAAACTGTTTTTT
CASSQEGDIQEKLFF
>TRBV7-3|TRBD1|TRBJ2-3|-
TGTGCCAGCAGTCTAGGACAGGCTAGCACAGATACGCAGTATTTT
CASSLGQASTDTQYF
>TRBV4-3|-|TRBJ1-1|-
TGCGCCAGCAGCCAAGAGAGGGCGGTTGAAGCTTTCTTT
CASSQERAVEAFF
>TRBV5-4|TRBD1|TRBJ2-2|-
TGTGCCAGCAGCTGGGAGACAGGGACCGGGGAGCTGTTTTTT
CASSWETGTGELFF
>TRBV30|-|TRBJ1-1|-
TGTGCCTGGAGTGGGCGGGACGGGGCTTTCTTT
CAWSGRDGAFF
>TRBV3-1/TRBV3-2|TRBD1|TRBJ1-1|-
TGTGCCAGCAGCCAACAAGTGTGGGACAGGGGACCGAACACTGAAGCTTTCTTT
CASSQQVWDRGPNTEAFF
>TRBV5-4|-|TRBJ2-1|-
TGTGCCACTTACAGGTCCAGCTCCTACAATGAGCAGTTCTTC
CATYRSSSYNEQFF
>TRBV25-1|TRBD1|TRBJ2-2|-
TGTGCCAGCCAAGCCGGGACAGGGCATAACGGGGAGCTGTTTTTT
CASQAGTGHNGELFF
>TRBV30|TRBD1|TRBJ1-2|-
TGTGCCTGGCGTTTCGGACAGGGCGATGGCTACACCTTC
CAWRFGQGDGYTF
>TRBV4-1|-|TRBJ1-1|-
TGCGCCAGCAGCCTGGGAGCCGACACTGAAGCTTTCTTT
CASSLGADTEAFF
>TRBV14|-|TRBJ1-1|-
TGTGCCAGCAGCCCCCTTGGCAGGTCGACTGAAGCTTTCTTT
CASSPLGRSTEAFF
>TRBV6-1|TRBD1|TRBJ1-6|-
TGTGCCAGCAGTCGGACAGGTCGGGGTTCACCCCTCCACTTT
CASSRTGRGSPLHF
>TRBV6-5|TRBD1|TRBJ1-3|-
TGTGCCAGCAGTTCCGGACAAGGGGGCGAAAACACCATATATTTT
CASSSGQGGENTIYF
>TRBV3-1/TRBV3-2|-|TRBJ1-5|-
TGTGCCAGCAGCCAAGATGGCAGTTCTCGCCAGCCCCAGCATTTT
CASSQDGSSRQPQHF
>TRBV12-5|TRBD1|TRBJ1-5|-
TGTGCTACGACTCCCGGGACAGGGGGCAATCAGCCCCAGCATTTT
CATTPGTGGNQPQHF
>TRBV6-5|TRBD2|TRBJ2-7|-
TGTGCCAGCGAGCTAGCGGGGAGGGTGGGTGAGCAGTACTTC
CASELAGRVGEQYF
>TRBV30|TRBD1|TRBJ2-7|-
TGTGCCTGGAGGGCCGGGACAGGGGGTTCCTACGAGCAGTACTTC
CAWRAGTGGSYEQYF
>TRBV9|TRBD1|TRBJ2-3|-
TGTGCCAGCAGCGTAGTGGCAGGGGGTCTCACAGATACGCAGTATTTT
CASSVVAGGLTDTQYF
>TRBV5-1|-|TRBJ2-2|-
TGCGCCAGCATCCTCGACTCGAACACCGGGGAGCTGTTTTTT
CASILDSNTGELFF
>TRBV29-1|-|TRBJ2-5|-
TGCAGCGTTGAATTGGCAGGGTGGCAAGAGACCCAGTACTTC
CSVELAGWQETQYF
>TRBV4-3|TRBD2|TRBJ2-5|once
TGCGCCAGCAGCCTCCCCGGAACTAGCGGGGGCGGGTACTTC
CASSLPGTSGGGYF
>TRBV18|-|TRBJ2-2|few
TGTGCCAGCTCACCCTCAAGAGTTGGGGAGCTGTTTTTT
CASSPSRVGELFF
>TRBV7-9|-|TRBJ1-5|-
TGTGCCAGCAGCTTAGAGTTGGTAGGGGTTGGCAATCAGCCCCAGCATTTT
CASSLELVGVGNQPQHF
>TRBV5-1|-|TRBJ2-1|once
TGCGCCAGCAGCTTACAGGTGAACAATGAGCAGTTCTTC
CASSLQVNNEQFF
>TRBV18|-|TRBJ1-2|-
TGTGCCAGCTCACCCTCTTATGGCTACACCTTC
CASSPSYGYTF
>TRBV29-1|-|TRBJ2-7|-
TGCAGCGTTGAAGATACAGGGAACGAGCAGTACTTC
CSVEDTGNEQYF